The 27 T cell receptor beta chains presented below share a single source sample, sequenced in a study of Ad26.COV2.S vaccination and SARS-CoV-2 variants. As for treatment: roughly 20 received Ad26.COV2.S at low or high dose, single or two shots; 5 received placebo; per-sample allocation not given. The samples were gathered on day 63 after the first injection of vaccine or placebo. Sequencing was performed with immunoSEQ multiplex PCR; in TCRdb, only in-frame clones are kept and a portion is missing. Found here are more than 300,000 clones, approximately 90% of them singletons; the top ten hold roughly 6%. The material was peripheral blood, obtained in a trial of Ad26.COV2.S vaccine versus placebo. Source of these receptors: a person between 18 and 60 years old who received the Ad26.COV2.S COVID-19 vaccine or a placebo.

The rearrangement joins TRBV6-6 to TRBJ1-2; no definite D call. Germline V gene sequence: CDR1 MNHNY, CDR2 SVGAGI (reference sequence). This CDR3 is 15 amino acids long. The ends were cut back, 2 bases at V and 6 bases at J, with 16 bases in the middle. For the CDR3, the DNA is TGTGCCAGCAGTTACCTTTGGACCCGTAGCGATGGCTACACCTTC. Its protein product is CASSYLWTRSDGYTF.

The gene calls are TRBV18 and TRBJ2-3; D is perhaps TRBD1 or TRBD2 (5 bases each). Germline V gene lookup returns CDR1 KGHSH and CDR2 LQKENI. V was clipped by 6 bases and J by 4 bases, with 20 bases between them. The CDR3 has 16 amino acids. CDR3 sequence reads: CASSTGGERGADTQYF. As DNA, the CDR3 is TGTGCCAGCTCGACCGGTGGGGAGAGAGGGGCAGATACGCAGTATTTT.

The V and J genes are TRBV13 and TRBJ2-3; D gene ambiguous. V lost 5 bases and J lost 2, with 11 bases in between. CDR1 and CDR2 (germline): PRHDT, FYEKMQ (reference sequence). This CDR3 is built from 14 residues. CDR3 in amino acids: CASSPERDTDTQYF. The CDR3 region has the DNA TGTGCCAGCAGCCCAGAGCGAGACACAGATACGCAGTATTTT.

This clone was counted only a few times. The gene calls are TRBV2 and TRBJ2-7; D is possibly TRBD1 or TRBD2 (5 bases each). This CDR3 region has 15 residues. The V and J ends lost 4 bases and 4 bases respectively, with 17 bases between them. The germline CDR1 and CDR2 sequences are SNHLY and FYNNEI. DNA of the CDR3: TGTGCCAGCAGTGTCTCGCGGAGGCAGGGATACGAGCAGTACTTC. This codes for CASSVSRRQGYEQYF.

The CDR3 is CASSLRAGTDTQYF. As DNA, the CDR3 is TGTGCCAGCAGCTTGCGAGCGGGCACAGATACGCAGTATTTT. The rearrangement links TRBV5-6 to TRBJ2-3; D is perhaps TRBD2 (5 bases). The ends were cut back, 1 base at V and 1 base at J, with 7 bases in the middle. Per germline, CDR1 SGHDT and CDR2 YYEEEE. CDR3 length: 14 amino acids.

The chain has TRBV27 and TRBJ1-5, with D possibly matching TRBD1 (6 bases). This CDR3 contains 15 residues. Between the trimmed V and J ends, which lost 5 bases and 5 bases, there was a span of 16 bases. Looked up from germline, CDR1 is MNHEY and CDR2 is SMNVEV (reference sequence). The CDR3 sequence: CASSPSGQGYQPQHF. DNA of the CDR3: TGTGCCAGCAGTCCGTCGGGGCAGGGGTATCAGCCCCAGCATTTT.

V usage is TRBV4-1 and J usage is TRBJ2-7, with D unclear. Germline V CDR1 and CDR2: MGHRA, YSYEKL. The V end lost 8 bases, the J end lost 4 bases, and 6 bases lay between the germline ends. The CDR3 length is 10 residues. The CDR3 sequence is CASGDYEQYF. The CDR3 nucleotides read TGCGCCAGCGGAGATTACGAGCAGTACTTC.

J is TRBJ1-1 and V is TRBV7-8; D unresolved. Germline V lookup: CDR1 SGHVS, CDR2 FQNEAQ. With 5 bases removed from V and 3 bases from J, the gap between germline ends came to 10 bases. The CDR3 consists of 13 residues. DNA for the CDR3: TGTGCCAGCAGCCTGGACGGAGACACTGAAGCTTTCTTT. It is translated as CASSLDGDTEAFF.

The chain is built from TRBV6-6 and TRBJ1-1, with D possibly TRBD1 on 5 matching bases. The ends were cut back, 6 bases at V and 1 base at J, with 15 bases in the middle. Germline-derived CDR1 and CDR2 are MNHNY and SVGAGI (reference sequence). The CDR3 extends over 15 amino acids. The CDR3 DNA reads TGTGCCAGCAGCCGCCCCTCCGGGGGGAACACTGAAGCTTTCTTT. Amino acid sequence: CASSRPSGGNTEAFF.

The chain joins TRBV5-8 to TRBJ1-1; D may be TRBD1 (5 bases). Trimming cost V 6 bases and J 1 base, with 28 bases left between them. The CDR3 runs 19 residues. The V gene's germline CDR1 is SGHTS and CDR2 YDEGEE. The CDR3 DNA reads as TGTGCCAGCAACTGGGGGTGGAGGGACCCCCTGAGGGGGAACACTGAAGCTTTCTTT. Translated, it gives CASNWGWRDPLRGNTEAFF.

CDR3 region: CASSSIDEQYF. Written as DNA, the CDR3 is TGTGCCAGCTCATCAATAGATGAGCAGTACTTC. The chain combines TRBV18 with TRBJ2-7; D not resolved. This CDR3 has 11 amino acids. CDR1 is KGHSH, CDR2 LQKENI, per germline. V lost 5 bases and J lost 7, with 9 bases in between.

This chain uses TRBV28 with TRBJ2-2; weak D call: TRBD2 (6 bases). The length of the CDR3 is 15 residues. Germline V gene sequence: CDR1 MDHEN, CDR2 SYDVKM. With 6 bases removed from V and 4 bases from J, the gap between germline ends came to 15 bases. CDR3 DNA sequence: TGTGCCAGCAGCCCGGAGGGACGGTCCACCGGGGAGCTGTTTTTT. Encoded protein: CASSPEGRSTGELFF.

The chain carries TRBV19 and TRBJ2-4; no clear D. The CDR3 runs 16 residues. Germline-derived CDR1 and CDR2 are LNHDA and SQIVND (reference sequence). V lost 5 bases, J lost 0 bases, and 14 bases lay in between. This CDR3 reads CASSSYRELAKNIQYF. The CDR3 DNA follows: TGTGCCAGTAGTTCCTACAGAGAGCTAGCCAAAAACATTCAGTACTTC.

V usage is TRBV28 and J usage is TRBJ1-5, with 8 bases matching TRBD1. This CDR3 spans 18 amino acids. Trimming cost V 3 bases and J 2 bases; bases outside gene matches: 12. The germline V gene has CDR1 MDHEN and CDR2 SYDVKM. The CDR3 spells CASSLVQTGVGGNQPQHF. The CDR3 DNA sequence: TGTGCCAGCAGTTTGGTTCAGACAGGGGTCGGGGGCAATCAGCCCCAGCATTTT.

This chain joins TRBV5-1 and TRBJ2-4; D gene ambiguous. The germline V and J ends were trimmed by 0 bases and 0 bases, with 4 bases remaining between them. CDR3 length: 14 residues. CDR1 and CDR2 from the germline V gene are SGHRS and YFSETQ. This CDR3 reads CASSLGSAKNIQYF. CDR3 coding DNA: TGCGCCAGCAGCTTGGGGTCAGCCAAAAACATTCAGTACTTC.

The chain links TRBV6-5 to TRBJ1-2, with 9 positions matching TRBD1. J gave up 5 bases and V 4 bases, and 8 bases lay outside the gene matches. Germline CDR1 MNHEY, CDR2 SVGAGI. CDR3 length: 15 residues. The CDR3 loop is CASSSGQGWGYGYTF. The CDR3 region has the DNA TGTGCCAGCAGTTCGGGACAGGGCTGGGGTTATGGCTACACCTTC.

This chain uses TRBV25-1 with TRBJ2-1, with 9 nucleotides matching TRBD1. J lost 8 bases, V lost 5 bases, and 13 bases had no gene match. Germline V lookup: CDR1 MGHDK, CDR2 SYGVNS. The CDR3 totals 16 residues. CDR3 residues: CASSPRRDRAFYEQFF. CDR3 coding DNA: TGTGCCAGCAGTCCGCGCCGGGACAGGGCTTTTTATGAGCAGTTCTTC.

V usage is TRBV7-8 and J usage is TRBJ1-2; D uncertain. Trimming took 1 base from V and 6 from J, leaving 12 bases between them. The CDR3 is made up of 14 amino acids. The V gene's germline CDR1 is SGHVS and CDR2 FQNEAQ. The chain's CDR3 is CASSLGRAGDGYTF. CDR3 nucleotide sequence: TGTGCCAGCAGCTTAGGCCGGGCTGGAGATGGCTACACCTTC. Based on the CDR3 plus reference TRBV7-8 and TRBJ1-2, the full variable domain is GAGVSQSPRYKVAKRGQDVALRCDPISGHVSLFWYQQALGQGPEFLTYFQNEAQLDKSGLPSDRFFAERPEGSVSTLKIQRTQQEDSAVYLCASSLGRAGDGYTFGSGTRLTVV.

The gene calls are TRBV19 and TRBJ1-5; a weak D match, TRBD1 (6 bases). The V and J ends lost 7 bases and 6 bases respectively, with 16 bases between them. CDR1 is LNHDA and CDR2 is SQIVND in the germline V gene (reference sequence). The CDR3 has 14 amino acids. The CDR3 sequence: CASNRGEGGQPQHF. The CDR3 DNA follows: TGTGCCAGTAATAGAGGAGAGGGGGGTCAGCCCCAGCATTTT.

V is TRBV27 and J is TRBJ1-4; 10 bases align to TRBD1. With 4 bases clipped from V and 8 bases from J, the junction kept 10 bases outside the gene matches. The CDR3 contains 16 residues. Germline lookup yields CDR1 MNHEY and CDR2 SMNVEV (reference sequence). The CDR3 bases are TGTGCCAGCAGTTCAAGTTTCGGACAGGGGGGAGAAAAACTGTTTTTT. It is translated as CASSSSFGQGGEKLFF.

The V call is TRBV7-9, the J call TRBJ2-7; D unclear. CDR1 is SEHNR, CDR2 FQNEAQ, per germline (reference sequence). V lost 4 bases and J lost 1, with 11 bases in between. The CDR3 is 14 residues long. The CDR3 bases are TGTGCCAGCAGCTCGGCTGTGGGGTCCTACGAGCAGTACTTC. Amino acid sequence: CASSSAVGSYEQYF.

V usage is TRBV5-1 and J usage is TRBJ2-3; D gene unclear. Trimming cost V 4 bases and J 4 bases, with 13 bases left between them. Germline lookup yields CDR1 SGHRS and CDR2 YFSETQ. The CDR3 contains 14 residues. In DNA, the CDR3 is TGCGCCAGCAGCCCCAGGTCGGCGGCAGATACGCAGTATTTT. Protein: CASSPRSAADTQYF.

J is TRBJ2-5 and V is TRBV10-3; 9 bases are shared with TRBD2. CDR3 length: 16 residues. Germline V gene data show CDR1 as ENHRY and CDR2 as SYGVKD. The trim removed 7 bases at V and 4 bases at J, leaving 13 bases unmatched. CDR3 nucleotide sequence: TGTGCCATCAATAGCGGGAGTCCCCCCGGAGCAGAGACCCAGTACTTC. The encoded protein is CAINSGSPPGAETQYF.

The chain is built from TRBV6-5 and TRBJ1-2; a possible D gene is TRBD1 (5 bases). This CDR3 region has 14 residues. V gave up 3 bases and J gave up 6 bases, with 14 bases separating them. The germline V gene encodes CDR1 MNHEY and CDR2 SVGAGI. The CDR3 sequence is CASSYRQGRNGYTF. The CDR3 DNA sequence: TGTGCCAGCAGTTATAGGCAGGGAAGAAATGGCTACACCTTC.

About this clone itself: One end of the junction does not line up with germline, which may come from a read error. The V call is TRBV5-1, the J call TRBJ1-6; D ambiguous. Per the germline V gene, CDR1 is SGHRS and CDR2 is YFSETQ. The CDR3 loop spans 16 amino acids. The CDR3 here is CANSLAKSSYNSPLHF. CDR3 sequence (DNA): TGCGCCAACAGCTTGGCAAAAAGCTCCTATAATTCACCCCTCCACTTT.

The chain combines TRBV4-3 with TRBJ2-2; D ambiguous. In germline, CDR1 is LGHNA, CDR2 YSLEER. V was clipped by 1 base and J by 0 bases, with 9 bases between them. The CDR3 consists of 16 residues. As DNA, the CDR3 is TGCGCCAGCAGCCAAGGGGTCCCCCCGAACACCGGGGAGCTGTTTTTT. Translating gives CASSQGVPPNTGELFF.

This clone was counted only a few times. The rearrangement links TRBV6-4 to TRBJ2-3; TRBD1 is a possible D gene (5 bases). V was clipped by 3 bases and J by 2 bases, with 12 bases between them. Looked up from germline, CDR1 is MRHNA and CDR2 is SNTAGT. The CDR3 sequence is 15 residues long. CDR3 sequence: CASSENLGATDTQYF. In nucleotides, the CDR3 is TGTGCCAGCAGTGAAAACCTTGGGGCCACAGATACGCAGTATTTT.